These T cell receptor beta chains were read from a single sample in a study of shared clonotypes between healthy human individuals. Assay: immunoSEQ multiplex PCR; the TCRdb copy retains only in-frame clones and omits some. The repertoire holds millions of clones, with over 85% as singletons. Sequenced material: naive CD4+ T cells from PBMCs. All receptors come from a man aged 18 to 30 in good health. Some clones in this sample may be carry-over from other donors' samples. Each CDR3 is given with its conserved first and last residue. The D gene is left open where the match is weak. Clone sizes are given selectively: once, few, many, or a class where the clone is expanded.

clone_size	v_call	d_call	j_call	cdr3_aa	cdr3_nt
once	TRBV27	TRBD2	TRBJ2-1	CASSLSPLAGVRNEQFF	TGTGCCAGCAGTTTATCCCCACTAGCGGGAGTGAGGAATGAGCAGTTCTTC
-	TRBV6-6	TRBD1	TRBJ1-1	CASSYPPTGGTEAFF	TGTGCCAGCAGTTACCCGCCGACAGGGGGTACTGAAGCTTTCTTT
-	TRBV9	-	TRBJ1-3	CASSVEDSGNTIYF	TGTGCCAGCAGCGTCGAGGATTCTGGAAACACCATATATTTT
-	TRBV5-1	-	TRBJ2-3	CASSLLVAADTQYF	TGCGCCAGCAGCTTGTTGGTAGCGGCAGATACGCAGTATTTT
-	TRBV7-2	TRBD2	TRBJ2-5	CASSLVSGGGETQYF	TGTGCCAGCAGCTTAGTGAGCGGCGGGGGGGAGACCCAGTACTTC
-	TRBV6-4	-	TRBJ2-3	CASSDSGQSTDTQYF	TGTGCCAGCAGTGACTCGGGACAAAGCACAGATACGCAGTATTTT
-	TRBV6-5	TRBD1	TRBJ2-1	CASSSGTGYNEQFF	TGTGCCAGCAGTTCCGGGACAGGATACAATGAGCAGTTCTTC
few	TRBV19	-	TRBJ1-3	CASSRGASGNTIYF	TGTGCCAGTAGTAGAGGGGCCTCTGGAAACACCATATATTTT
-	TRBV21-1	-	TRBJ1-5	CASSKATHYRGRDNQPQHF	TGTGCCAGCAGCAAAGCCACCCATTACAGGGGGCGCGACAATCAGCCCCAGCATTTT
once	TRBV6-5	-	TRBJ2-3	CASSYSSGNTQYF	TGTGCCAGCAGTTACAGTAGCGGAAATACGCAGTATTTT
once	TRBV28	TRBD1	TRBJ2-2	CASRTGQGKAGELFF	TGTGCCAGCAGAACCGGACAGGGGAAGGCCGGGGAGCTGTTTTTT
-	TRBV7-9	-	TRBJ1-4	CASSFRGNEKLFF	TGTGCCAGCAGCTTCAGGGGAAATGAAAAACTGTTTTTT
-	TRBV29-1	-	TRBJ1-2	CSALKVQGTYGYTF	TGCAGCGCCCTCAAGGTGCAGGGGACCTATGGCTACACCTTC
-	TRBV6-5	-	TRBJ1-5	CASSSQGFGSNQPQHF	TGTGCCAGCAGTTCACAGGGCTTCGGTAGCAATCAGCCCCAGCATTTT
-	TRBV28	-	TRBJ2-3	CASSPRTSTDTQYF	TGTGCCAGCAGTCCCAGGACCTCCACAGATACGCAGTATTTT
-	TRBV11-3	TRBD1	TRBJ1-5	CASSLGYRGTGRGNQPQHF	TGTGCCAGCAGCTTAGGTTATCGTGGGACAGGACGTGGCAATCAGCCCCAGCATTTT
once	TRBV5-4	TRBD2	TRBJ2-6	CASSWGGLVNSGANVLTF	TGTGCCAGCAGCTGGGGGGGACTAGTGAACTCTGGGGCCAACGTCCTGACTTTC
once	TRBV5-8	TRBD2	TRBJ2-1	CASSLSGRVWDEQFF	TGTGCCAGCAGCCTTAGCGGGAGGGTCTGGGATGAGCAGTTCTTC
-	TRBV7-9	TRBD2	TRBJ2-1	CASSSPVAGGQLNEQFF	TGTGCCAGCAGCTCCCCCGTAGCGGGAGGTCAACTCAATGAGCAGTTCTTC
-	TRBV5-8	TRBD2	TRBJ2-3	CASSFRLARDTQYF	TGTGCCAGCAGCTTCAGACTAGCAAGAGATACGCAGTATTTT
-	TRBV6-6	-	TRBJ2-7	CASSYSLGEQYF	TGTGCCAGCAGTTACTCCCTGGGGGAGCAGTACTTC
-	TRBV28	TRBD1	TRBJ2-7	CASSPQGARHEQYF	TGTGCCAGCAGTCCCCAGGGGGCGCGTCACGAGCAGTACTTC